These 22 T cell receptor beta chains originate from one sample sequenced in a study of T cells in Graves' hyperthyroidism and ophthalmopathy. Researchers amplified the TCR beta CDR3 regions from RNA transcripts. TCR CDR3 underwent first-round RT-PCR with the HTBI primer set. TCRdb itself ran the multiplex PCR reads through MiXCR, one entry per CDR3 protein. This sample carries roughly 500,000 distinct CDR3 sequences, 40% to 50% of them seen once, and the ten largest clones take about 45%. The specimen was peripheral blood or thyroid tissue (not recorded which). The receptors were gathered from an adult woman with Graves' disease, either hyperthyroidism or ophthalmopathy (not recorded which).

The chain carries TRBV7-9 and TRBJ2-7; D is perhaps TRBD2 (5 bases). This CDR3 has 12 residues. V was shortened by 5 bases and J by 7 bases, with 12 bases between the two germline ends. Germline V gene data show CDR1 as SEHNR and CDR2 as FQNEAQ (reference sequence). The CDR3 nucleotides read TGTGCCAGCAGCCGCCAACTAGAAGAGCAGTACTTC. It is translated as CASSRQLEEQYF. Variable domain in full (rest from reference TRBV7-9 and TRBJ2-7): DTGVSQNPRHKITKRGQNVTFRCDPISEHNRLYWYRQTLGQGPEFLTYFQNEAQLEKSRLLSDRFSAERPKGSFSTLEIQRTEQGDSAMYLCASSRQLEEQYFGPGTRLTVT.

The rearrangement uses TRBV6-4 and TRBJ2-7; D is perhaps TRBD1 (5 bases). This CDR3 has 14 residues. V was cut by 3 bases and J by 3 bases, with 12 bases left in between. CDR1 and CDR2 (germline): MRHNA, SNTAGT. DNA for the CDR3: TGTGCCAGCAGTGAAATGGGGCACGTCTACGAGCAGTACTTC. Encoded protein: CASSEMGHVYEQYF.

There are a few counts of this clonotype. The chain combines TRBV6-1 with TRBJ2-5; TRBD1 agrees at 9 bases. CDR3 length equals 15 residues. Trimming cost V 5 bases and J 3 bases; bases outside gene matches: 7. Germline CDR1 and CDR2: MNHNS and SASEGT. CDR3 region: CASSKSTGGEETQYF. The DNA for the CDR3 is TGTGCCAGCAGTAAATCCACAGGGGGCGAAGAGACCCAGTACTTC.

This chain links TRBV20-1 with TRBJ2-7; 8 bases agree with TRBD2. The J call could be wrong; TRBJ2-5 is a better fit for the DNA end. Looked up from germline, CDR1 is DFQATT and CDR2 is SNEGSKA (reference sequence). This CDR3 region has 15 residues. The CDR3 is CSAMWVAGYQETQYF. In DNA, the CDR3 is TGCAGTGCTATGTGGGTAGCGGGGTACCAAGAGACCCAGTACTTC.

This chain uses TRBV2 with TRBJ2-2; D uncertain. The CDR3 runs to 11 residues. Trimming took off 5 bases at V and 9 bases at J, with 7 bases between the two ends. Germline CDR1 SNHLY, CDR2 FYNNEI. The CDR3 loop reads CASSQPRELFF. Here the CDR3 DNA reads TGTGCCAGCAGTCAGCCCCGGGAGCTGTTTTTT.

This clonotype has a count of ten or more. The CDR3 sequence is CASGRLGGRKDEQYF. The DNA for the CDR3 is TGTGCCAGCGGCCGCCTCGGGGGGCGCAAGGACGAGCAGTACTTC. This rearrangement joins TRBV6-5 to TRBJ2-7, with D perhaps matching TRBD2 (7 bases). The germline V gene has CDR1 MNHEY and CDR2 SVGAGI. The CDR3 length is 15 residues. The V end lost 8 bases, the J end lost 5 bases, and 22 bases lay between the germline ends.

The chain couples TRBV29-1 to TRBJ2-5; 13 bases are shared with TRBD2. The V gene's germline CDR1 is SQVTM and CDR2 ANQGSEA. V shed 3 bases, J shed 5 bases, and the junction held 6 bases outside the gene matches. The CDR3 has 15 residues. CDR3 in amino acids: CSVDGLAGEWETQYF. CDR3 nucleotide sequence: TGCAGCGTTGATGGACTAGCGGGAGAGTGGGAGACCCAGTACTTC.

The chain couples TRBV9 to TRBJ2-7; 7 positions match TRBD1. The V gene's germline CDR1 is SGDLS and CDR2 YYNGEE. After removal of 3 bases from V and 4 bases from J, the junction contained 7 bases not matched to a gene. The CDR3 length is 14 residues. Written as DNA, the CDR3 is TGTGCCAGCAGCGCGGTACAGGGGCGGTACGAGCAGTACTTC. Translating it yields CASSAVQGRYEQYF.

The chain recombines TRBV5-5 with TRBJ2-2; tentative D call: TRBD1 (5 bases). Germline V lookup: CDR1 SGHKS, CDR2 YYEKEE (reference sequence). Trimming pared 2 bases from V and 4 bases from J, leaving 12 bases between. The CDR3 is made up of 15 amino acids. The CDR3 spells CASSFSSQGTGELFF. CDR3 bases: TGTGCCAGCAGCTTTTCTTCTCAGGGCACCGGGGAGCTGTTTTTT.

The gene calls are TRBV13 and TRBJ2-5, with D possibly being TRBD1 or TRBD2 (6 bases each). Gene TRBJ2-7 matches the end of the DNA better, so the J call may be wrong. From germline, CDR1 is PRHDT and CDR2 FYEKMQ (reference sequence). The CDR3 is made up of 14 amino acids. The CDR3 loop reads CASSSARGAYEQYF. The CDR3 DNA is TGTGCCAGCAGTTCAGCGAGGGGGGCCTACGAGCAGTACTTC.

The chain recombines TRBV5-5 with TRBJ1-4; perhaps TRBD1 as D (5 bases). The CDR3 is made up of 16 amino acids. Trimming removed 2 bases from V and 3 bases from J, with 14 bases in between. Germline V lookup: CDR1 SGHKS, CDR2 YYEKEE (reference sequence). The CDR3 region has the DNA TGTGCCAGCAGCTTAGCCGGACATGGGCCTAATGAAAAACTGTTTTTT. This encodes CASSLAGHGPNEKLFF.

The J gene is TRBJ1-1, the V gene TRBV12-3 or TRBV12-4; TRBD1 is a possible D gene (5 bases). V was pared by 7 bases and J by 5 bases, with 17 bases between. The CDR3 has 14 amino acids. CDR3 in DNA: TGTGCCAGCACCCCTGGTGGTAGGGGAACTGAAGCTTTCTTT. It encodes CASTPGGRGTEAFF.

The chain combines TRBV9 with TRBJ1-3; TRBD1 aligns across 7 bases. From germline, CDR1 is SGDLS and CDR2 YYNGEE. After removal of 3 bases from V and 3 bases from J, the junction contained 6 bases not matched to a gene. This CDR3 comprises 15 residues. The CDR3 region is CASSGEGGLGNTIYF. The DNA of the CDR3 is TGTGCCAGCAGCGGGGAAGGGGGCCTTGGAAACACCATATATTTT.

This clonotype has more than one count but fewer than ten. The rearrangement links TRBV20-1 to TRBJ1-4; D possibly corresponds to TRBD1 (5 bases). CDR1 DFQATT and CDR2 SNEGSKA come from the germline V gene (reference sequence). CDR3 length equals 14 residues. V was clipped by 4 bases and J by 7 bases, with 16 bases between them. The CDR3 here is CSATPLGRGEKLFF. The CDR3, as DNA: TGCAGTGCTACCCCCCTGGGGCGCGGTGAAAAACTGTTTTTT.

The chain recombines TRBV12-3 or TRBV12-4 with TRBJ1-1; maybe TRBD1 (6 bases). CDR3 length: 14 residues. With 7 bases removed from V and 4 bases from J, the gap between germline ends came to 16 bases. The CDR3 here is CASKTGTRGTEAFF. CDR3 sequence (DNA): TGTGCCAGCAAAACAGGGACCCGGGGCACTGAAGCTTTCTTT.

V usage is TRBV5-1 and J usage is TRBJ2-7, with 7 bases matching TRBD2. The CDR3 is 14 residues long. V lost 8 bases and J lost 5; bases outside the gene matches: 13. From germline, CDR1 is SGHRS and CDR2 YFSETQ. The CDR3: CASWEGASGDEQYF. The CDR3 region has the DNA TGCGCCAGTTGGGAGGGAGCGTCTGGCGACGAGCAGTACTTC.

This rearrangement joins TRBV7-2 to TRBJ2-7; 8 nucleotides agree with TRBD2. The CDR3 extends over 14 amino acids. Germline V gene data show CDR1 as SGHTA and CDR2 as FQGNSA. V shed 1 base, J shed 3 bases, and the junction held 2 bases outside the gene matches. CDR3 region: CASSLDGTSYEQYF. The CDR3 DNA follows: TGTGCCAGCAGCTTAGACGGGACTAGCTACGAGCAGTACTTC. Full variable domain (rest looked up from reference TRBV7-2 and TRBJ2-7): GAGVSQSPSNKVTEKGKDVELRCDPISGHTALYWYRQSLGQGLEFLIYFQGNSAPDKSGLPSDRFSAERTGGSVSTLTIQRTQQEDSAVYLCASSLDGTSYEQYFGPGTRLTVT.

CDR3 loop: CATSRDRGHDQPQHF. In nucleotides, the CDR3 is TGTGCCACCAGCAGAGATAGGGGGCACGATCAGCCCCAGCATTTT. The rearrangement uses TRBV15 and TRBJ1-5; 7 nucleotides line up with TRBD1. CDR3 length: 15 residues. With V trimmed by 0 bases and J by 5 bases, 4 bases remained unmatched. Germline V gene sequence: CDR1 LNHNV, CDR2 YYDKDF (reference sequence).

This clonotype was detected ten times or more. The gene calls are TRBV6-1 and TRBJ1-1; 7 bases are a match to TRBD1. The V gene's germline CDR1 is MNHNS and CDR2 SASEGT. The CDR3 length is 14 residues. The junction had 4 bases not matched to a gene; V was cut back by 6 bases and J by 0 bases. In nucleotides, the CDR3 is TGTGCCAGCAGGGGACAGTCCATGAACACTGAAGCTTTCTTT. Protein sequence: CASRGQSMNTEAFF.

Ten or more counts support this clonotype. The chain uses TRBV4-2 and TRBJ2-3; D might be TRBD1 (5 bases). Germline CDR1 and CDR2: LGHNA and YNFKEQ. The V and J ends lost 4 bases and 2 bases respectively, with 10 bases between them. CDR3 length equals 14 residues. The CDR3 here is CASSLDKPTDTQYF. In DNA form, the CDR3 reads TGTGCCAGCAGCCTGGACAAACCCACAGATACGCAGTATTTT.

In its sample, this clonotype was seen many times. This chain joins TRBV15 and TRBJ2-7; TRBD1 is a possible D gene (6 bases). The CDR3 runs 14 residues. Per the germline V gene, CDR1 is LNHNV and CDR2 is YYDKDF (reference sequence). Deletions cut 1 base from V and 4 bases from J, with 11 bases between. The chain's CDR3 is CATSRGDTSYEQYF. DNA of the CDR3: TGTGCCACCAGCAGAGGGGACACCTCATACGAGCAGTACTTC.

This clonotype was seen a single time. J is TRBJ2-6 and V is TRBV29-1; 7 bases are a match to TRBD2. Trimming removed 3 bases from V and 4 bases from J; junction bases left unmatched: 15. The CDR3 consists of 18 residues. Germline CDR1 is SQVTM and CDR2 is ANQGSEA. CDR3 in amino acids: CSVDVGWRESTGANVLTF. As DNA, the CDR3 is TGCAGCGTTGATGTGGGGTGGCGGGAGTCTACCGGGGCCAACGTCCTGACTTTC.